The 20 T cell receptor beta chains below come from one sample, sequenced in a study of cytomegalovirus exposure and HLA in healthy donors. Generated by immunoSEQ multiplex PCR, the TCRdb table keeps only in-frame clones and is missing some. The repertoire holds more than 250,000 clones, with 80% to 90% as singletons. Sequencing input: PBMCs. Source of these receptors: a woman in her late teens or twenties in good health and CMV-seronegative.

The V and J genes are TRBV28 and TRBJ2-7; a possible D gene is TRBD1 (5 bases). In germline, CDR1 is MDHEN, CDR2 SYDVKM. The CDR3 has 14 residues. Trimming stripped 4 bases from V and 2 bases from J, with 12 bases between. The CDR3 loop is CASSSPQGTYEQYF. Written as DNA, the CDR3 is TGTGCCAGCAGTTCCCCTCAGGGAACCTACGAGCAGTACTTC.

J is TRBJ2-7 and V is TRBV4-1; TRBD2 agrees at 10 bases. This CDR3 has 15 amino acids. CDR1 and CDR2 (germline): MGHRA, YSYEKL. The V and J ends lost 4 bases and 7 bases, in that order; junction bases with no gene match: 10. The CDR3 sequence is CASSPRTSGGMEQYF. The CDR3 coding sequence is TGCGCCAGCAGCCCAAGGACTAGCGGCGGAATGGAGCAGTACTTC.

The rearrangement uses TRBV6-6 and TRBJ2-7; 9 nucleotides match TRBD1. Germline lookup yields CDR1 MNHNY and CDR2 SVGAGI (reference sequence). Trimming took 4 bases from V and 3 from J; bases not matched to a gene: 7. The CDR3 is made up of 15 amino acids. Here the CDR3 reads CASSSQGASIYEQYF. CDR3 coding DNA: TGTGCCAGCAGTTCACAGGGGGCCTCGATCTACGAGCAGTACTTC.

This clone was seen just once. The chain employs TRBV27 and TRBJ2-1; D might be TRBD1 (6 bases). CDR3 size: 14 residues. V was shortened by 5 bases and J by 6 bases, with 14 bases between the two germline ends. Germline V gene sequence: CDR1 MNHEY, CDR2 SMNVEV (reference sequence). CDR3 coding DNA: TGTGCCAGCAGTCGTCTGGGGGCTGGCAATGAGCAGTTCTTC. Residues: CASSRLGAGNEQFF.

The genes are TRBV4-3 and TRBJ2-7; 9 bases line up with TRBD1. The germline V gene has CDR1 LGHNA and CDR2 YSLEER. The CDR3 is 15 residues long. Trimming removed 2 bases from V and 1 base from J; junction bases left unmatched: 3. The DNA of the CDR3 is TGCGCCAGCAGCCAACGGACAGGGGAGTCCTACGAGCAGTACTTC. Protein: CASSQRTGESYEQYF.

Only one count was recorded for this clone. The V gene is TRBV7-2, the J gene TRBJ2-2; 8 nucleotides match TRBD2. V lost 1 base and J lost 6; bases outside the gene matches: 7. The CDR3 contains 16 residues. Germline assignment: CDR1 SGHTA and CDR2 FQGNSA. The CDR3 is CASSLVVAGRAGELFF. The CDR3 DNA reads TGTGCCAGCAGCTTAGTAGTAGCGGGAAGGGCCGGGGAGCTGTTTTTT. Full variable domain (missing parts from reference TRBV7-2 and TRBJ2-2): GAGVSQSPSNKVTEKGKDVELRCDPISGHTALYWYRQSLGQGLEFLIYFQGNSAPDKSGLPSDRFSAERTGGSVSTLTIQRTQQEDSAVYLCASSLVVAGRAGELFFGEGSRLTVL.

This chain joins TRBV2 and TRBJ2-1; D remains ambiguous. This CDR3 comprises 13 residues. Germline assignment: CDR1 SNHLY and CDR2 FYNNEI. V gave up 1 base and J gave up 3 bases, with 4 bases separating them. The CDR3 DNA sequence: TGTGCCAGCAGTGAAGTCCGCTACAATGAGCAGTTCTTC. As protein: CASSEVRYNEQFF. Together with reference TRBV2 and TRBJ2-1, the CDR3 gives the full variable domain: EPEVTQTPSHQVTQMGQEVILRCVPISNHLYFYWYRQILGQKVEFLVSFYNNEISEKSEIFDDQFSVERPDGSNFTLKIRSTKLEDSAMYFCASSEVRYNEQFFGPGTRLTVL.

The V call is TRBV7-9, the J call TRBJ2-7, with D maybe TRBD1 (5 bases). This CDR3 has 12 amino acids. Trimming cost V 5 bases and J 4 bases, with 9 bases left between them. Germline V gene lookup returns CDR1 SEHNR and CDR2 FQNEAQ (reference sequence). The CDR3 spells CASSQTAYEQYF. The CDR3 DNA sequence: TGTGCCAGCAGCCAGACAGCGTACGAGCAGTACTTC. Using reference TRBV7-9 and TRBJ2-7 for the parts outside the CDR3, the full variable domain is DTGVSQNPRHKITKRGQNVTFRCDPISEHNRLYWYRQTLGQGPEFLTYFQNEAQLEKSRLLSDRFSAERPKGSFSTLEIQRTEQGDSAMYLCASSQTAYEQYFGPGTRLTVT.

CDR3 nucleotides: TGCGCCAGCAGCCAAGAACAGGGTACCTACAATGAGCAGTTCTTC. Translating it yields CASSQEQGTYNEQFF. J is TRBJ2-1 and V is TRBV4-3; D is perhaps TRBD1 (6 bases). Germline V gives CDR1 LGHNA, CDR2 YSLEER. V lost 0 bases to trimming and J lost 2 bases, with 8 bases between them. The CDR3 has 15 residues.

The chain couples TRBV7-9 to TRBJ1-2, with 7 bases that match TRBD1. The CDR3 totals 14 residues. CDR1 is SEHNR, CDR2 FQNEAQ, per germline (reference sequence). V shed 0 bases and J 7 bases; nucleotides not matched to a gene: 5. The CDR3 nucleotides are TGTGCCAGCAGCTTAGCGGAGGGGGCAGGTGGCTACACCTTC. It codes for CASSLAEGAGGYTF.

The CDR3 here is CASSQVTGVEQYF. The CDR3 region has the DNA TGCGCCAGCAGCCAGGTAACAGGGGTCGAGCAGTACTTC. The chain links TRBV4-3 to TRBJ2-7, with 7 positions matching TRBD1. The CDR3 length is 13 residues. V trimming: 3 bases; J trimming: 6 bases; junction bases outside the gene matches: 5. Looked up from germline, CDR1 is LGHNA and CDR2 is YSLEER.

The V call is TRBV10-3, the J call TRBJ2-5; D is possibly TRBD2 (6 bases). The V end was cut by 5 bases, the J end by 9 bases, with 16 bases between. This CDR3 has 13 amino acids. The germline gives CDR1 ENHRY, CDR2 SYGVKD. The CDR3 sequence: CAISSAKAGPQYF. DNA for the CDR3: TGTGCCATCAGTTCGGCCAAGGCGGGACCCCAGTACTTC.

The chain recombines TRBV28 with TRBJ2-5; 8 bases are a match to TRBD1. After removal of 7 bases from V and 7 bases from J, the junction contained 14 bases not matched to a gene. This CDR3 has 15 residues. Germline assignment: CDR1 MDHEN and CDR2 SYDVKM. Written as DNA, the CDR3 is TGTGCCAGCAACCCGACAGGGGCTATATCGGGGACCCAGTACTTC. Encoded protein: CASNPTGAISGTQYF.

The chain links TRBV9 to TRBJ2-1, with TRBD2 identical over 12 bases. V was clipped by 4 bases and J by 6 bases; unmatched bases: 8. In germline, CDR1 is SGDLS, CDR2 YYNGEE. This CDR3 is built from 16 residues. CDR3 coding DNA: TGTGCCAGCAGCCCCCAGACTAGCGGGAGTTTCAATGAGCAGTTCTTC. This encodes CASSPQTSGSFNEQFF.

This chain joins TRBV28 and TRBJ1-2; 8 bases align to TRBD1. J gave up 3 bases and V 8 bases, and 8 bases lay outside the gene matches. The CDR3 extends over 14 amino acids. Germline CDR1 is MDHEN and CDR2 is SYDVKM. CDR3 residues: CASLHGTGYYGYTF. In DNA form, the CDR3 reads TGTGCCAGCTTACACGGGACAGGTTACTATGGCTACACCTTC.

The chain recombines TRBV19 with TRBJ2-7; 7 nucleotides match TRBD2. CDR1 and CDR2 (germline): LNHDA, SQIVND (reference sequence). The V and J ends lost 1 base and 3 bases, in that order; junction bases with no gene match: 9. This CDR3 has 16 amino acids. The CDR3 coding sequence is TGTGCCAGTAGTATAGGGGATGTTAGCGGGTACTACGAGCAGTACTTC. Encoded protein: CASSIGDVSGYYEQYF.

The CDR3 loop reads CASSAGTGGEQYF. The DNA of the CDR3 is TGTGCCAGCAGTGCCGGGACAGGGGGCGAGCAGTACTTC. The chain uses TRBV28 and TRBJ2-7, with TRBD1 identical over 11 bases. V shed 5 bases, J shed 6 bases, and the junction held 3 bases outside the gene matches. CDR3 length equals 13 residues. Germline V gives CDR1 MDHEN, CDR2 SYDVKM. The entire variable domain, with the rest obtained from reference TRBV28 and TRBJ2-7, is as follows: DVKVTQSSRYLVKRTGEKVFLECVQDMDHENMFWYRQDPGLGLRLIYFSYDVKMKEKGDIPEGYSVSREKKERFSLILESASTNQTSMYLCASSAGTGGEQYFGPGTRLTVT.

The V gene is TRBV9, the J gene TRBJ2-7; 8 bases are shared with TRBD1. The V and J ends lost 0 bases and 7 bases, in that order; junction bases with no gene match: 6. CDR3 length: 14 amino acids. Germline-derived CDR1 and CDR2 are SGDLS and YYNGEE. The CDR3 spells CASSVAVRQGEQYF. The CDR3 nucleotides are TGTGCCAGCAGCGTAGCCGTCCGACAGGGGGAGCAGTACTTC.

The J gene is TRBJ1-3, the V gene TRBV5-1; D not resolved. CDR1 is SGHRS and CDR2 is YFSETQ in the germline V gene. V was pared by 0 bases and J by 0 bases, with 13 bases between. The CDR3 loop spans 17 amino acids. In DNA form, the CDR3 reads TGCGCCAGCAGCTTGGGACTTGGCAGATCCTCTGGAAACACCATATATTTT. It codes for CASSLGLGRSSGNTIYF.

V and J are TRBV9 and TRBJ2-3; D might be TRBD1 (6 bases). CDR1 is SGDLS and CDR2 is YYNGEE in the germline V gene. The CDR3 covers 14 residues. Trimming took 6 bases from V and 5 from J, leaving 16 bases between them. CDR3: CASTQGKMGDTQYF. Written as DNA, the CDR3 is TGTGCCAGCACGCAGGGGAAAATGGGAGATACGCAGTATTTT. The full variable domain, with the rest looked up from reference TRBV9 and TRBJ2-3, is DSGVTQTPKHLITATGQRVTLRCSPRSGDLSVYWYQQSLDQGLQFLIQYYNGEERAKGNILERFSAQQFPDLHSELNLSSLELGDSALYFCASTQGKMGDTQYFGPGTRLTVL.